This T cell receptor (beta chain) comes out of a study of cytomegalovirus exposure and HLA in healthy donors. Study observations and caveats: Based on reports, TCR beta sequences accurately predicted HLA-A and HLA-B alleles for most subjects. TCR beta chains numbering more than 150 were designated cytomegalovirus-associated. Specificity of a few CMV-associated chains for CMV antigens was verified in vitro. V- and J-gene trimming of TCR beta was linked (in a later analysis) to a missense DCLRE1C variant.

This CDR3 comprises 15 residues. V lost 8 bases and J lost 3; bases outside the gene matches: 11. Germline CDR1 MNHNS, CDR2 SASEGT. With 60 Vbeta and 13 Jbeta primers, the PCR was carried out. Sequencing used immunoSEQ multiplex PCR; TCRdb keeps in-frame clones, though not all of them. The sample lists 60,000 to 90,000 clones, about two thirds occurring once. As to this clone: Its target is not known.

The TCR originated in a man between 40 and 49 years old in good health and CMV-seropositive. The J gene is TRBJ2-7, the V gene TRBV6-1, with 9 bases aligning to TRBD1. Sequencing input: PBMCs. The CDR3 loop reads CASVWDRAGLYEQYF. In DNA, the CDR3 is TGTGCCAGCGTGTGGGACAGGGCCGGACTCTACGAGCAGTACTTC.